The source of this TCR beta chain is a study of identical twins. The study's findings and limits: Weaker excess twin sharing was observed in beta out-of-frame sequences.

This clonotype was observed a few times. Its antigen is as yet unknown. In TCRdb, the 5' RACE reads were re-called with MiXCR into one record per CDR3 protein. The sample has hundreds of thousands of distinct CDR3 sequences; roughly 6% are singletons. Germline V gives CDR1 SGHRS, CDR2 YFSETQ. V was pared by 4 bases and J by 0 bases, with 8 bases of the junction left unmatched. This CDR3 spans 16 amino acids. Sequenced sample: naive T cells sorted from blood. The origin of this receptor is a man between 18 and 29 years old in good health. This rearrangement joins TRBV5-1 to TRBJ2-7; TRBD1 matches 9 bases. Written as DNA, the CDR3 is TGCGCCAGCAGCGAGGCACAGGGGGCTTCCTCCTACGAGCAGTACTTC. Protein: CASSEAQGASSYEQYF.